What follows is one TCR beta chain and its context. Germline CDR1 and CDR2: SGHVS and FQNEAQ. V lost 2 bases to trimming and J lost 1 base; unmatched junction nucleotides: 5. This CDR3 comprises 16 residues. Participants were aged roughly 18 to 100 years from about two dozen US areas. Cohort placement rested on clinical history that participants reported themselves. The sample comes from a study of blood T cell repertoires in COVID-19. Assay: immunoSEQ multiplex PCR; the TCRdb copy retains only in-frame clones and omits some. This sample carries about 360,000 clones, more than 70% of them seen once, and the ten largest clones take 1.5% to 2%.

V and J are TRBV7-8 and TRBJ2-1, with 7 bases that match TRBD2. Sequencing input: PBMCs or T cells enriched from blood (not recorded which). The receptor comes from a man aged 35-49 years in a cohort exposed to, infected with or recovered from COVID-19 (not recorded which). The CDR3 loop reads CASSLLLASSYNEQFF. CDR3 DNA: TGTGCCAGCAGCTTATTACTAGCGAGTTCCTACAATGAGCAGTTCTTC.